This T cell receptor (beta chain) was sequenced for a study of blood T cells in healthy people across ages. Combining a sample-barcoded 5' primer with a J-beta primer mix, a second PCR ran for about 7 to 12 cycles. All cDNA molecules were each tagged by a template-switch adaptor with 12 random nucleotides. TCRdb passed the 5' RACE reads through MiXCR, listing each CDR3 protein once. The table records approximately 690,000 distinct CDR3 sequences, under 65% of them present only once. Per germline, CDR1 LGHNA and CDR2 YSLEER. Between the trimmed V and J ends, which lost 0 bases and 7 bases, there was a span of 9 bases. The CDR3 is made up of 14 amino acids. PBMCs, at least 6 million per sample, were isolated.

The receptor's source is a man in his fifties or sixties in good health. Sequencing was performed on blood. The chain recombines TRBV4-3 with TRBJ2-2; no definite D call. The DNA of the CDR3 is TGCGCCAGCAGCCAAGAGCGGAATTTCGGGGAGCTGTTTTTT. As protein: CASSQERNFGELFF.